This TCR beta chain emerged from a study of PD-L1 blockade in urothelial cancer. Looking at the study overall: A median about 150,000 T cells were found in blood samples.

CDR3 length equals 16 residues. V was clipped by 2 bases and J by 8 bases; unmatched bases: 13. Germline CDR1 and CDR2: SQVTM and ANQGSEA. Sample time point: pretreatment peripheral blood. The repertoire was sequenced with immunoSEQ multiplex PCR; TCRdb's copy has only in-frame clones and lacks some. The sample includes fewer than 100,000 clones, around 81% of them seen just once. V is TRBV29-1 and J is TRBJ2-1; 9 positions match TRBD2. The sequence was obtained from a man between 35 and 55 years old with urothelial cancer. The sequences come from PBMCs, collected around atezolizumab (anti-PD-L1) treatment. CDR3 nucleotides: TGCAGCGTTGAAACGCGGCTAGCGGGGAGGGTGGATGAGCAGTTCTTC. As protein: CSVETRLAGRVDEQFF.